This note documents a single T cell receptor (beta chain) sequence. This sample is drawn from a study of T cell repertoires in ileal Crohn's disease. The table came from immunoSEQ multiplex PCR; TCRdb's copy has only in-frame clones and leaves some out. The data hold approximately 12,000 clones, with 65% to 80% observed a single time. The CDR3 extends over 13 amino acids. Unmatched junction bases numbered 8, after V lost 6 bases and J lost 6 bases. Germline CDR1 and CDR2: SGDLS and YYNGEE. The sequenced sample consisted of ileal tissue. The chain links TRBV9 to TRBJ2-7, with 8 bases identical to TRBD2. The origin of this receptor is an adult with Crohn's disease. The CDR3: CASTRTSLSEQYF. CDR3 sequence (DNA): TGTGCCAGCACCAGGACTAGCCTCTCCGAGCAGTACTTC.